This T cell receptor (beta chain) was sequenced in a study of T cell responses to AZD1222 COVID-19 vaccine. Study outcomes and limitations: The donor group comprised mostly white British people and more females; the analysis possibly underestimated clonal diversity.

The protocol was immunoSEQ multiplex PCR, while the TCRdb copy is restricted to in-frame clones and leaves out a portion. Here the sample spans some 120,000 clones, roughly nine tenths being singletons. This clone was observed a few times. Antigen specificity is unknown. V lost 1 base and J 7 bases, leaving 11 bases between the germline ends. The germline V gene encodes CDR1 LNHDA and CDR2 SQIVND (reference sequence). This CDR3 is 15 amino acids long. Combined were second doses at about 4 or about 12 weeks. The source of this sequence is an adult who received the AZD1222 COVID-19 vaccine. The sample in question was peripheral blood, obtained 28 days after the second AZD1222 dose. The rearrangement joins TRBV19 to TRBJ1-6; D is unresolved. In DNA, the CDR3 is TGTGCCAGTAGTATAGTTGCCGGGGAAAATTCACCCCTCCACTTT. As protein: CASSIVAGENSPLHF.